The source of this T cell receptor (beta chain) is a study of breast tumors, draining lymph nodes, adjacent tissues. Overall study findings and caveats: The lymph node origin of tumor T cells was framed as consistent with a hypothesis, not demonstrated. Data fit most tumor T cells coming from lymph node, expanding in tumor. Tumors had less TCR diversity than lymph nodes, more than nontumor tissue. Tumor and nontumor repertoires were significantly more similar in luminal-like than in basal-like breast cancer.

V gave up 4 bases and J gave up 2 bases, with 15 bases separating them. The germline gives CDR1 MDHEN, CDR2 SYDVKM. The CDR3 spans 16 residues. TCRdb used MiXCR to reprocess the multiplex PCR reads, holding one entry per CDR3 protein. Seen here are roughly 260,000 distinct CDR3 sequences, over 25% observed once, and the top ten hold over 0.95%. Of note for this clonotype: No antigen is known for it.

Samples came from axillary lymph nodes draining the breast cancer. The receptor's source is a female donor with breast cancer. Some clones in this sample may be carry-over from other donors' samples. Sequencing was done on a sample of axillary lymph node tissue. This sequence joins TRBV28 and TRBJ1-5, with a possible D match to TRBD1 (5 bases). CDR3 in DNA: TGTGCCAGCAGTTCCTTGGGGGGGACGGGCAATCAGCCCCAGCATTTT. Protein sequence: CASSSLGGTGNQPQHF.